A single sample is the source of the 28 T cell receptor beta chains below, sequenced in a study of T cells expressing NK-cell markers. TCRdb reprocessed the 5' RACE reads and reports one entry per CDR3 protein, with no DNA. Its clone listing holds 550,000 to 600,000 distinct CDR3 sequences. The source material was blood T cells: a sorted CD56 or NKG2C T cell subset, CD4+ or CD8+ T cells, or bulk PBMC T cells (not recorded which). All receptors come from a man younger than 30 in good health.

The chain combines TRBV12-3 or TRBV12-4 with TRBJ2-1. The CDR3 has 14 residues. CDR3: CASIRRRHHNEQFF.

The chain has TRBV12-3 or TRBV12-4 and TRBJ1-3. This CDR3 has 15 amino acids. CDR3 sequence reads: CASSLGRSSGNTIYF.

The chain is built from TRBV12-3 or TRBV12-4 and TRBJ1-1; checking the TCRdb D call of TRBD1 is not possible without DNA. The CDR3 length is 17 residues. This CDR3 reads CASSQIGQGASNTEAFF.

The chain joins TRBV29-1 to TRBJ1-2; TCRdb's D gene call, TRBD1, goes unchecked for lack of DNA. This CDR3 comprises 13 residues. Germline loops: CDR1 SQVTM, CDR2 ANQGSEA. The CDR3 region is CSARKTESYGYTF.

This sequence joins TRBV7-9 and TRBJ2-1; TCRdb returns TRBD1, unconfirmable since there is no DNA. Germline values: CDR1 SEHNR, CDR2 FQNEAQ (reference sequence). The CDR3 spans 16 residues. The CDR3 protein is CASSSWTGRSHNEQFF.

The gene calls are TRBV29-1 and TRBJ2-1; absent DNA, TCRdb's TRBD1 call cannot be checked. The germline V gene encodes CDR1 SQVTM and CDR2 ANQGSEA. The CDR3 has 11 residues. CDR3 protein: CSVGPGYEQFF.

This chain joins TRBV13 and TRBJ1-4; with no DNA, the TCRdb D assignment of TRBD1 cannot be verified. The CDR3 loop spans 14 amino acids. Germline V lookup: CDR1 PRHDT, CDR2 FYEKMQ (reference sequence). CDR3 region: CASSFRQLNEKLFF.

This sequence joins TRBV28 and TRBJ2-2; TCRdb selects TRBD1, and the lack of DNA leaves this call unchecked. The CDR3 is 16 residues long. CDR1 and CDR2 from the germline V gene are MDHEN and SYDVKM. This CDR3 is CASSPWRAVPAGELFF.

CDR3 sequence: CAIQAGKATDTQYF. The chain is built from TRBV10-3 and TRBJ2-3; TCRdb reports TRBD2, a call that lacks DNA to check it against. Germline V lookup: CDR1 ENHRY, CDR2 SYGVKD. CDR3 size: 14 residues.

This rearrangement joins TRBV7-2 to TRBJ1-2; absent DNA, TCRdb's TRBD1 call cannot be checked. The germline gives CDR1 SGHTA, CDR2 FQGNSA. This CDR3 region has 16 residues. The CDR3 loop reads CASSSGTGATYYGYTF.

The chain has TRBV7-2 and TRBJ2-3; the TRBD2 assignment by TCRdb is unverifiable without DNA. From germline, CDR1 is SGHTA and CDR2 FQGNSA. CDR3 size: 17 residues. The chain's CDR3 is CASSRGLAGGGTDTQYF.

The chain is built from TRBV5-1 and TRBJ1-4. The CDR3 runs 15 residues. The germline CDR1 and CDR2 sequences are SGHRS and YFSETQ. This chain's CDR3 is CASSFRGGINEKLFF.

The V call is TRBV6-2 or TRBV6-3, the J call TRBJ2-2; TCRdb selects TRBD2, and the lack of DNA leaves this call unchecked. The CDR3 totals 16 residues. Germline V lookup: CDR1 MNHEY, CDR2 SVGEGT. CDR3: CASKKREGENTGELFF.

V is TRBV27 and J is TRBJ2-2. The CDR3 sequence is 13 residues long. CDR1 is MNHEY, CDR2 SMNVEV, per germline (reference sequence). The CDR3 sequence: CASTSWDTGELFF.

CDR3 loop: CASSYSRTSGTYEQYF. This rearrangement joins TRBV6-2 or TRBV6-3 to TRBJ2-7; lacking DNA, the TRBD2 call made by TCRdb goes unchecked. Germline V CDR1 and CDR2: MNHEY, SVGEGT. The CDR3 loop spans 16 amino acids.

V gene TRBV7-2 combines with J gene TRBJ2-7; lacking DNA, the TRBD2 call made by TCRdb goes unchecked. Germline CDR1 and CDR2: SGHTA and FQGNSA. The CDR3 is 16 residues long. CDR3 region: CASSLAWTSTNYEQYF.

The CDR3 loop reads CAGGTGGVTGELFF. The chain has TRBV12-3 or TRBV12-4 and TRBJ2-2; TCRdb lists TRBD1, though no DNA is available to test this call. The CDR3 has 14 amino acids.

This sequence joins TRBV11-2 and TRBJ2-2; TCRdb's D call, TRBD2, is unchecked because there is no DNA. The CDR3 runs 15 residues. Germline CDR1 reads SGHAT; CDR2 reads FQNNGV. The CDR3 here is CASKLIAGGTGELFF.

The J gene is TRBJ2-1, the V gene TRBV5-1; TCRdb reports TRBD1, a call that lacks DNA to check it against. Germline V gene lookup returns CDR1 SGHRS and CDR2 YFSETQ. The CDR3 is 14 amino acids. The chain's CDR3 is CASSSRQGIHEQFF.

CDR3 amino acids: CSARDWEGDETQYF. The rearrangement links TRBV20-1 to TRBJ2-5; the D call of TRBD2 rests on TCRdb alone, since no DNA is present to check it. In germline, CDR1 is DFQATT, CDR2 SNEGSKA (reference sequence). This CDR3 comprises 14 residues.

This chain uses TRBV6-4 with TRBJ2-2; TCRdb's D call, TRBD1, is unchecked because there is no DNA. The CDR3 is made up of 13 amino acids. The germline CDR1 and CDR2 sequences are MRHNA and SNTAGT. The CDR3 sequence is CASSAQGAGELFF.

V usage is TRBV9 and J usage is TRBJ2-1. Germline CDR1 SGDLS, CDR2 YYNGEE. The CDR3 is 14 amino acids. CDR3 amino acids: CASSPDTSYNEQFF.

The chain uses TRBV11-3 and TRBJ2-5; as DNA is missing, the TRBD2 call by TCRdb cannot be tested. The CDR3 has 14 amino acids. Germline V gene lookup returns CDR1 SGHNT and CDR2 YENEEA. CDR3 sequence: CASSLAAAEETQYF.

The genes are TRBV29-1 and TRBJ2-5; TCRdb's D call, TRBD1, is unchecked because there is no DNA. The germline V gene encodes CDR1 SQVTM and CDR2 ANQGSEA. This CDR3 region has 13 residues. CDR3 protein: CSVEKGVRETQYF.

The chain uses TRBV7-2 and TRBJ1-3; TCRdb's assignment of TRBD1 cannot be checked, as there is no DNA. This CDR3 region has 14 residues. The germline CDR1 and CDR2 sequences are SGHTA and FQGNSA. CDR3 region: CASSLTPGRNTIYF.

V is TRBV29-1 and J is TRBJ2-2; TCRdb reports TRBD1, a call that lacks DNA to check it against. CDR1 SQVTM and CDR2 ANQGSEA come from the germline V gene. The CDR3 totals 12 residues. CDR3 sequence reads: CSAAGQTGELFF.

The chain couples TRBV5-1 to TRBJ2-3; TCRdb names TRBD1, which stays unverified in the absence of DNA. The length of the CDR3 is 13 residues. CDR1 and CDR2 (germline): SGHRS, YFSETQ. This CDR3 is CASSHLDRDPAYF.

V and J are TRBV29-1 and TRBJ1-4; with no DNA, the TCRdb D assignment of TRBD1 cannot be verified. Looked up from germline, CDR1 is SQVTM and CDR2 is ANQGSEA. CDR3 length: 14 residues. The CDR3: CSVEGTATNEKLFF.